Shown below are 29 T cell receptor beta chains from a single sample sequenced in a study of early T cells in non-severe SARS-CoV-2 infection. TCRdb reanalysed the 5' RACE reads using MiXCR and keeps one entry per CDR3 protein. Of 20,000 to 25,000 distinct CDR3 sequences listed, about 5.3% are singletons. The material sequenced was whole blood. All receptors come from an adult who was a healthcare worker with PCR-confirmed SARS-CoV-2 infection or an uninfected control (not recorded which).

Note on this clonotype: With a much larger clone just one base away, this may be a read error. The J gene is TRBJ2-7, the V gene TRBV5-1; D is unresolved. Germline values: CDR1 SGHRS, CDR2 YFSETQ. V lost 1 base to trimming and J lost 1 base, with 9 bases between them. The CDR3 has 14 residues. This CDR3 is CASSLPINSYEQYF. In nucleotides, the CDR3 is TGCGCCAGCAGCTTGCCGATTAATTCCTACGAGCAGTACTTC.

This clonotype was counted ten times or more. This chain links TRBV6-6 with TRBJ2-2; D uncertain. With 7 bases removed from V and 6 bases from J, the gap between germline ends came to 24 bases. Germline V lookup: CDR1 MNHNY, CDR2 SVGAGI (reference sequence). This CDR3 has 17 amino acids. The CDR3 reads CASNLIRSRRRAGELFF. The CDR3 region has the DNA TGTGCCAGCAATCTAATCCGGTCCCGCCGGCGCGCCGGGGAGCTGTTTTTT.

This clonotype is labeled as medium-sized (0.01 to 0.1%). The chain carries TRBV11-2 and TRBJ2-5; D gene unclear. The ends were cut back, 1 base at V and 0 bases at J, with 21 bases in the middle. In germline, CDR1 is SGHAT, CDR2 FQNNGV. This CDR3 comprises 19 residues. CDR3 protein: CASSLVPLRYGSNQETQYF. DNA for the CDR3: TGTGCCAGCAGCTTAGTCCCCCTGCGGTATGGATCTAACCAAGAGACCCAGTACTTC. Combining the CDR3 with reference TRBV11-2 and TRBJ2-5 gives the whole variable domain EAGVAQSPRYKIIEKRQSVAFWCNPISGHATLYWYQQILGQGPKLLIQFQNNGVVDDSQLPKDRFSAERLKGVDSTLKIQPAKLEDSAVYLCASSLVPLRYGSNQETQYFGPGTRLLVL.

Comment on this clonotype: A much more abundant neighbour one base away suggests this may be a read error. The CDR3 DNA sequence: TGCAGCGTTGGGGAGTCCACAAACACCATATATTTT. Encoded protein: CSVGESTNTIYF. The genes are TRBV29-1 and TRBJ1-3, with D uncertain. V was pared by 4 bases and J by 6 bases, with 10 bases between. The CDR3 covers 12 residues. Per germline, CDR1 SQVTM and CDR2 ANQGSEA.

The table lists this clonotype with a few counts. The CDR3, as DNA: TGCAGCGCGGGGGGCGACACGAACACCGGGGAGCTGTTTTTT. Encoded protein: CSAGGDTNTGELFF. This sequence joins TRBV29-1 and TRBJ2-2; D might be TRBD2 (7 bases). Germline V gene sequence: CDR1 SQVTM, CDR2 ANQGSEA. This CDR3 spans 14 amino acids. Trimming shortened V by 7 bases and J by 0 bases, and 12 bases separated the two germline ends.

This clonotype was counted many times. The chain couples TRBV7-3 to TRBJ2-3; TRBD1 matches 10 bases. The CDR3 contains 14 residues. The germline V gene encodes CDR1 SGHTA and CDR2 FQGTGA. Trimming took 5 bases from V and 7 from J; bases not matched to a gene: 6. The CDR3 loop reads CASSIDRGRYTQYF. In DNA form, the CDR3 reads TGTGCCAGCAGCATAGACAGGGGGCGGTATACGCAGTATTTT.

The chain links TRBV18 to TRBJ2-1; 8 bases match TRBD1. The length of the CDR3 is 12 residues. In germline, CDR1 is KGHSH, CDR2 LQKENI. J was trimmed by 8 bases and V by 4 bases; bases with no gene match: 1. CDR3 residues: CASSRDRYEQFF. The CDR3 nucleotides are TGTGCCAGCTCACGGGACAGGTATGAGCAGTTCTTC.

This clonotype appeared many times. The chain links TRBV9 to TRBJ2-3, with D uncertain. The ends were cut back, 3 bases at V and 2 bases at J, with 7 bases in the middle. The CDR3 loop spans 13 amino acids. Germline V gene lookup returns CDR1 SGDLS and CDR2 YYNGEE. The CDR3 bases are TGTGCCAGCAGCGAGACTTACACAGATACGCAGTATTTT. This sequence encodes CASSETYTDTQYF.

There are a few counts of this clonotype. The chain is built from TRBV21-1 and TRBJ2-7; the table's TRBD1 call for D was not verified on the DNA. TRBV21-1 is tagged as a pseudogene. The CDR3 is 15 amino acids. CDR3 in amino acids: CASSKEQGYSYEQYF. CDR3 DNA sequence: TGTGCCAGCAGCAAAGAACAGGGATACTCCTACGAGCAGTACTTC.

This clonotype showed up just a few times. The chain recombines TRBV5-1 with TRBJ2-5; 7 bases line up with TRBD1. This CDR3 comprises 14 residues. V shed 2 bases and J 3 bases; nucleotides not matched to a gene: 4. Germline CDR1 reads SGHRS; CDR2 reads YFSETQ. As DNA, the CDR3 is TGCGCCAGCAGCTTCCGGGACAGAAAAGAGACCCAGTACTTC. Protein product: CASSFRDRKETQYF.

V usage is TRBV5-1 and J usage is TRBJ2-3; D may be TRBD1 (6 bases). This CDR3 is built from 15 residues. V lost 2 bases and J 2 bases, leaving 12 bases between the germline ends. Germline V gene lookup returns CDR1 SGHRS and CDR2 YFSETQ. The CDR3 spells CASSFQGSDTDTQYF. The CDR3 bases are TGCGCCAGCAGCTTCCAGGGGAGCGACACAGATACGCAGTATTTT.

This chain joins TRBV4-2 and TRBJ2-1; tentatively, D is TRBD1 (7 bases). CDR1 is LGHNA and CDR2 is YNFKEQ in the germline V gene. CDR3 size: 17 residues. V was clipped by 0 bases and J by 7 bases, with 19 bases between them. The CDR3: CASSQEVRGGGGNEQFF. CDR3 coding DNA: TGTGCCAGCAGCCAAGAAGTGCGCGGAGGGGGCGGGAATGAGCAGTTCTTC.

By share of the sample, this clonotype is medium-sized (0.01 to 0.1%). The rearrangement joins TRBV6-4 to TRBJ2-3; tentative D call: TRBD1 (5 bases). V lost 0 bases and J lost 2, with 9 bases in between. The CDR3 covers 15 residues. CDR1 MRHNA and CDR2 SNTAGT come from the germline V gene. The CDR3 sequence is CASSDSPGHTDTQYF. The CDR3 bases are TGTGCCAGCAGTGACTCCCCAGGGCACACAGATACGCAGTATTTT.

This clonotype was seen many times. The rearrangement joins TRBV19 to TRBJ2-1; 13 bases match TRBD2. Per germline, CDR1 LNHDA and CDR2 SQIVND (reference sequence). This CDR3 is 16 amino acids long. V lost 4 bases to trimming and J lost 7 bases; unmatched junction nucleotides: 7. The DNA of the CDR3 is TGTGCCAGTAGTAGCCCAAGGACTAGCGGGAGTAATGAGCAGTTCTTC. It encodes CASSSPRTSGSNEQFF.

This clonotype was counted only a few times. V gene TRBV19 combines with J gene TRBJ1-2; 10 bases align to TRBD1. Looked up from germline, CDR1 is LNHDA and CDR2 is SQIVND (reference sequence). CDR3 length: 14 amino acids. The junction had 8 bases not matched to a gene; V was cut back by 5 bases and J by 8 bases. The CDR3 region is CASSDGTGVGGYTF. The CDR3, as DNA: TGTGCCAGTAGTGACGGGACAGGGGTAGGCGGCTACACCTTC.

The sample holds many counts of this clonotype. The rearrangement uses TRBV6-1 and TRBJ2-1, with a tentative D call TRBD1 (7 bases). This CDR3 is built from 13 residues. The V end lost 0 bases, the J end lost 9 bases, and 9 bases lay between the germline ends. CDR1 and CDR2 (germline): MNHNS, SASEGT. CDR3 sequence: CASSEAQGGEQFF. In DNA, the CDR3 is TGTGCCAGCAGTGAAGCGCAGGGGGGTGAGCAGTTCTTC.

This clonotype appeared many times. The J gene is TRBJ2-4, the V gene TRBV5-6; D uncertain. This CDR3 region has 17 residues. V lost 3 bases and J lost 1, with 17 bases in between. Per germline, CDR1 SGHDT and CDR2 YYEEEE. For the CDR3, the DNA is TGTGCCAGCAGCTCTTCCTGGGTCCTAATTGCCAAAAACATTCAGTACTTC. Translated: CASSSSWVLIAKNIQYF.

This clonotype was recorded many times. The genes are TRBV2 and TRBJ2-2, with D possibly TRBD2 on 5 matching bases. CDR3 length: 17 amino acids. Germline V gene data show CDR1 as SNHLY and CDR2 as FYNNEI. V lost 1 base and J 2 bases, leaving 14 bases between the germline ends. As DNA, the CDR3 is TGTGCCAGCAGTGAAGTTGAGGAGACTACAAACACCGGGGAGCTGTTTTTT. Protein: CASSEVEETTNTGELFF.

This clonotype was seen at least ten times. The chain links TRBV21-1 to TRBJ1-5; TRBD1 was called by the table and not checked on the DNA. TRBV21-1 is deemed a pseudogene. CDR3 length equals 13 residues. CDR3 amino acids: CASTRQEDQPQHF. CDR3 in DNA: TGTGCCAGCACAAGACAGGAAGATCAGCCCCAGCATTTT.

Details on this clonotype: A much larger clone differs by one base, so this may be a read error. This chain joins TRBV6-4 and TRBJ2-3, with D perhaps TRBD2 (5 bases). Trimming cost V 0 bases and J 4 bases, with 8 bases left between them. Germline values: CDR1 MRHNA, CDR2 SNTAGT. The CDR3 is 14 residues long. The CDR3 sequence is CASSDSQRADTQYF. The CDR3 DNA sequence: TGTGCCAGCAGTGACTCCCAGAGGGCAGATACGCAGTATTTT.

This chain links TRBV10-3 with TRBJ2-3; the match to TRBD2 covers 11 bases. Trimming removed 0 bases from V and 5 bases from J; junction bases left unmatched: 1. Germline CDR1 is ENHRY and CDR2 is SYGVKD. The CDR3 contains 15 residues. The CDR3 here is CAISESGTSGDTQYF. The CDR3 region has the DNA TGTGCCATCAGTGAGTCCGGGACTAGCGGAGATACGCAGTATTTT.

This clonotype occurred many times. This chain joins TRBV6-2 or TRBV6-3 and TRBJ1-1; the D is unclear. Trimming removed 0 bases at V and 4 bases at J, with 9 bases between. CDR3 length: 14 amino acids. Germline assignment: CDR1 MNHEY and CDR2 SVGEGT. The CDR3 DNA reads TGTGCCAGCAGTTACTCGACCAGGATCACTGAAGCTTTCTTT. Its translation is CASSYSTRITEAFF.

For this clonotype: Being one base from a much bigger clone, this may be a read error. The chain uses TRBV5-6 and TRBJ2-5; D is possibly TRBD1 (7 bases). Looked up from germline, CDR1 is SGHDT and CDR2 is YYEEEE. The CDR3 consists of 15 residues. CDR3 protein: CVSSLKTGEAETQYF. The CDR3 bases are TGTGTCAGCAGCCTAAAAACAGGGGAGGCAGAGACCCAGTACTTC.

This sequence joins TRBV6-5 and TRBJ2-7; weak D call: TRBD1 (5 bases). Trimming cost V 4 bases and J 7 bases, with 11 bases left between them. This CDR3 has 12 amino acids. Germline CDR1 and CDR2: MNHEY and SVGAGI. CDR3 nucleotides: TGTGCCAGCAGTTCTCAGGGTTGGGAGCAGTACTTC. Translation: CASSSQGWEQYF.

At least ten counts were recorded for this clonotype. This chain uses TRBV20-1 with TRBJ2-7; no clear D. Trimming removed 0 bases at V and 6 bases at J, with 9 bases between. CDR1 DFQATT and CDR2 SNEGSKA come from the germline V gene (reference sequence). There are 12 residues in the CDR3. The CDR3 loop reads CSARDGLLEQYF. The CDR3 bases are TGCAGTGCTAGAGATGGCCTTCTCGAGCAGTACTTC.

This clonotype was detected many times. The V gene is TRBV12-3 or TRBV12-4, the J gene TRBJ2-5; 8 nucleotides align to TRBD1. The CDR3 runs to 16 residues. The V segment lost 5 bases and the J segment 4 bases; nucleotides outside the gene matches: 12. In DNA, the CDR3 is TGTGCCAGCAGTGCCCAGGGGGCCGTTGGGACAGAGACCCAGTACTTC. This encodes CASSAQGAVGTETQYF.

This clonotype was counted only a few times. This chain joins TRBV7-9 and TRBJ2-5; the D is unclear. Per the germline V gene, CDR1 is SEHNR and CDR2 is FQNEAQ (reference sequence). V lost 5 bases and J lost 4, with 17 bases in between. The CDR3 contains 15 residues. CDR3 DNA: TGTGCCAGCAGCCGAGGCCCCGGTAAGATAGAGACCCAGTACTTC. Translated, it gives CASSRGPGKIETQYF.

This clonotype was seen at least ten times. V gene TRBV4-3 combines with J gene TRBJ2-1; D might be TRBD2 (5 bases). CDR3 length equals 16 residues. V was pared by 0 bases and J by 3 bases, with 12 bases between. Germline V gene sequence: CDR1 LGHNA, CDR2 YSLEER. CDR3 sequence reads: CASSQDLGVLYNEQFF. Written as DNA, the CDR3 is TGCGCCAGCAGCCAAGATCTGGGAGTACTCTACAATGAGCAGTTCTTC.

The V gene is TRBV20-1, the J gene TRBJ2-3, with 9 bases lining up with TRBD2. CDR3 length: 15 amino acids. Germline trimming cut 6 bases from V and 3 bases from J; bases unmatched to any gene: 10. Germline V gene sequence: CDR1 DFQATT, CDR2 SNEGSKA (reference sequence). CDR3 sequence reads: CSAATLSGRTDTQYF. CDR3 bases: TGCAGTGCCGCAACCCTTAGCGGGAGAACAGATACGCAGTATTTT.